Presented here are 28 T cell receptor beta chains from one specimen sequenced in a study of T cell changes during pregnancy in multiple sclerosis. TCRdb keeps only in-frame clones here, not all; method: immunoSEQ multiplex PCR. Here the sample spans about 53,000 clones, 90% being singletons. The sequenced sample was peripheral blood, obtained after pregnancy. All receptors come from a female donor in good health, enrolled as a control in a pregnancy study.

This rearrangement joins TRBV2 to TRBJ2-7; 9 bases fit TRBD2. Losses at the gene ends were 8 bases for V and 3 bases for J; bases not matched to a gene: 5. Per the germline V gene, CDR1 is SNHLY and CDR2 is FYNNEI. The length of the CDR3 is 13 residues. CDR3: CASQRGANYEQYF. The CDR3, as DNA: TGTGCCAGCCAGCGGGGGGCAAACTACGAGCAGTACTTC.

The CDR3 DNA reads as TGTGCCAGCACCCCAGGCACAGATACGCAGTATTTT. Protein: CASTPGTDTQYF. The V gene is TRBV7-9, the J gene TRBJ2-3; D ambiguous. The germline V gene has CDR1 SEHNR and CDR2 FQNEAQ (reference sequence). The CDR3 sequence is 12 residues long. V was clipped by 7 bases and J by 1 base, with 6 bases between them.

The rearrangement joins TRBV6-1 to TRBJ1-1; D remains unclear. The CDR3 has 14 amino acids. V lost 6 bases and J 4 bases, leaving 15 bases between the germline ends. CDR1 MNHNS and CDR2 SASEGT come from the germline V gene. The CDR3 sequence is CASRGLYRGTEAFF. The CDR3, as DNA: TGTGCCAGCAGGGGTCTGTATCGAGGCACTGAAGCTTTCTTT.

The chain couples TRBV4-1 to TRBJ2-1, with D perhaps TRBD1 (6 bases). V lost 4 bases and J 0 bases, leaving 10 bases between the germline ends. The length of the CDR3 is 15 residues. Germline CDR1 and CDR2: MGHRA and YSYEKL. CDR3 sequence reads: CASSPTGSSYNEQFF. Written as DNA, the CDR3 is TGCGCCAGCAGCCCGACAGGAAGCTCCTACAATGAGCAGTTCTTC.

This chain's CDR3 is CASSYRGTGLQETQYF. The CDR3 DNA reads as TGTGCCAGCAGTTATAGGGGGACAGGCCTACAAGAGACCCAGTACTTC. The rearrangement uses TRBV6-5 and TRBJ2-5, with TRBD1 matching over 8 bases. The CDR3 spans 16 residues. The germline V gene encodes CDR1 MNHEY and CDR2 SVGAGI. With 3 bases clipped from V and 2 bases from J, the junction kept 8 bases outside the gene matches.

The chain joins TRBV6-4 to TRBJ2-6, with a possible D match to TRBD1 (6 bases). V dropped 2 bases and J dropped 3 bases, with 11 bases sitting between them. This CDR3 is 16 amino acids long. Germline loops: CDR1 MRHNA, CDR2 SNTAGT. The chain's CDR3 is CASSDAQGDGANVLTF. The CDR3, as DNA: TGTGCCAGCAGTGACGCACAGGGTGATGGGGCCAACGTCCTGACTTTC.

This clone turned up a few times. The V call is TRBV12-5, the J call TRBJ1-1; 9 positions agree with TRBD1. This CDR3 contains 14 residues. V lost 5 bases, J lost 10 bases, and 11 bases stayed unmatched. CDR1 is LGHNT, CDR2 FRNRAP, per germline. Here the CDR3 reads CASGNRTGDVRAFF. CDR3 sequence (DNA): TGTGCTAGTGGTAACAGGACAGGGGACGTTCGAGCTTTCTTT.

This clone was recorded once. The chain links TRBV11-1 to TRBJ1-2; D not certain. Germline values: CDR1 SGHAT, CDR2 FQDESV (reference sequence). V lost 5 bases and J lost 4, with 8 bases in between. This CDR3 comprises 12 residues. The CDR3 sequence: CASSARGYGYTF. The CDR3, as DNA: TGTGCCAGCAGCGCCCGCGGCTATGGCTACACCTTC.

The rearrangement joins TRBV6-5 to TRBJ1-2; D unclear. Trimming stripped 6 bases from V and 6 bases from J, with 14 bases between. CDR1 is MNHEY, CDR2 SVGAGI, per germline. The CDR3 extends over 13 amino acids. The CDR3 spells CASSREGFDGYTF. In DNA, the CDR3 is TGTGCCAGCAGCAGAGAGGGTTTCGATGGCTACACCTTC.

The chain carries TRBV29-1 and TRBJ2-1, with unresolved D. Trimming removed 4 bases from V and 4 bases from J, with 5 bases in between. The CDR3 has 11 residues. Per the germline V gene, CDR1 is SQVTM and CDR2 is ANQGSEA. For the CDR3, the DNA is TGCAGCGTTGGACAATACAATGAGCAGTTCTTC. It is translated as CSVGQYNEQFF.

The rearrangement uses TRBV10-3 and TRBJ2-2, with 8 bases matching TRBD2. Germline V CDR1 and CDR2: ENHRY, SYGVKD. The J segment lost 0 bases and the V segment lost 2 bases, leaving 5 bases of the junction unmatched. The length of the CDR3 is 17 residues. In DNA, the CDR3 is TGTGCCATCAGTGAGGCGGTAGCGGGGTCGAACACCGGGGAGCTGTTTTTT. This translates into CAISEAVAGSNTGELFF.

This rearrangement joins TRBV12-5 to TRBJ1-1; the match to TRBD1 covers 10 bases. Germline CDR1 is LGHNT and CDR2 is FRNRAP. The CDR3 totals 18 residues. V gave up 4 bases and J gave up 1 base; unmatched junction bases: 12. The CDR3 spells CASGSESKDRGENTEAFF. The DNA for the CDR3 is TGTGCTAGTGGTTCGGAATCTAAGGACAGGGGGGAGAACACTGAAGCTTTCTTT.

J is TRBJ1-2 and V is TRBV27; 7 nucleotides line up with TRBD1. CDR1 MNHEY and CDR2 SMNVEV come from the germline V gene (reference sequence). CDR3 length: 15 amino acids. The V segment lost 2 bases and the J segment 5 bases; nucleotides outside the gene matches: 8. CDR3 in amino acids: CASSLRQGTQYGYTF. The DNA for the CDR3 is TGTGCCAGCAGTTTACGACAGGGTACCCAGTATGGCTACACCTTC.

This chain joins TRBV19 and TRBJ2-7; TRBD1 might be the D (5 bases). Looked up from germline, CDR1 is LNHDA and CDR2 is SQIVND (reference sequence). This CDR3 spans 14 amino acids. Trimming removed 6 bases from V and 6 bases from J, with 18 bases in between. The CDR3 region has the DNA TGTGCCAGTAGCCAAGTAGGGGCCTCGGGCGAGCAGTACTTC. Protein product: CASSQVGASGEQYF.

The rearrangement links TRBV27 to TRBJ1-6, with D unclear. Per germline, CDR1 MNHEY and CDR2 SMNVEV (reference sequence). The CDR3 spans 13 residues. Trimming pared 4 bases from V and 6 bases from J, leaving 7 bases between. Here the CDR3 reads CASSWTFNSPLHF. CDR3 nucleotide sequence: TGTGCCAGCAGTTGGACTTTTAATTCACCCCTCCACTTT.

This clone was seen only once. The J gene is TRBJ1-3, the V gene TRBV7-2; D is undetermined. There are 13 residues in the CDR3. The ends were cut back, 3 bases at V and 2 bases at J, with 5 bases in the middle. Germline assignment: CDR1 SGHTA and CDR2 FQGNSA. The CDR3 sequence is CASSFGPGNTIYF. CDR3 bases: TGTGCCAGCAGCTTTGGCCCTGGAAACACCATATATTTT.

The gene calls are TRBV15 and TRBJ1-3, with 9 bases that match TRBD1. The CDR3 length is 13 residues. CDR1 and CDR2 (germline): LNHNV, YYDKDF (reference sequence). The V gene end was trimmed by 6 bases and the J gene end by 5 bases; junction bases not matched to a gene: 2. The CDR3 sequence is CATRTGGRNTIYF. In nucleotides, the CDR3 is TGTGCCACCAGGACAGGGGGGCGAAACACCATATATTTT.

The V call is TRBV29-1, the J call TRBJ1-5, with 7 positions matching TRBD1. The length of the CDR3 is 12 residues. Germline V lookup: CDR1 SQVTM, CDR2 ANQGSEA. J gave up 5 bases and V 6 bases, and 4 bases lay outside the gene matches. The CDR3 DNA follows: TGCAGCGTAGGTGACAGGGATCAGCCCCAGCATTTT. It is translated as CSVGDRDQPQHF.

This clone was detected a few times. The chain joins TRBV10-3 to TRBJ1-5, with 8 bases fitting TRBD1. The junction had 6 bases not matched to a gene; V was cut back by 3 bases and J by 5 bases. Germline CDR1 and CDR2: ENHRY and SYGVKD. The CDR3 totals 15 residues. This CDR3 is CAISDVGQGDQPQHF. The DNA of the CDR3 is TGTGCCATCAGTGATGTTGGACAGGGCGATCAGCCCCAGCATTTT.

The chain joins TRBV27 to TRBJ2-7; D possibly corresponds to TRBD2 (5 bases). CDR1 and CDR2 (germline): MNHEY, SMNVEV (reference sequence). The CDR3 spans 15 residues. Deletions cut 2 bases from V and 2 bases from J, with 13 bases between. The chain's CDR3 is CASSLGSGIPYEQYF. The CDR3 DNA reads as TGTGCCAGCAGTTTAGGGTCGGGGATCCCCTACGAGCAGTACTTC.

The V gene is TRBV10-3, the J gene TRBJ2-6; D perhaps matches TRBD1 (6 bases). The length of the CDR3 is 17 residues. V was trimmed by 6 bases and J by 0 bases, leaving 15 bases between them. CDR1 and CDR2 (germline): ENHRY, SYGVKD. In nucleotides, the CDR3 is TGTGCCATCAGCAGATTAACAGGGATCTCTGGGGCCAACGTCCTGACTTTC. It is translated as CAISRLTGISGANVLTF.

The rearrangement joins TRBV6-4 to TRBJ2-3; 8 bases align to TRBD2. The CDR3 loop spans 16 amino acids. Germline trimming cut 4 bases from V and 1 base from J; bases unmatched to any gene: 7. Looked up from germline, CDR1 is MRHNA and CDR2 is SNTAGT. The chain's CDR3 is CASSARPGGGTDTQYF. The DNA of the CDR3 is TGTGCCAGCAGTGCCCGTCCGGGGGGGGGCACAGATACGCAGTATTTT.

The V gene is TRBV19, the J gene TRBJ2-7; D gene ambiguous. This CDR3 is 13 amino acids long. Trimming left V 0 bases short and J 2 bases short, with 5 bases between. The germline V gene encodes CDR1 LNHDA and CDR2 SQIVND (reference sequence). The CDR3 loop reads CASSIETAYEQYF. The CDR3 coding sequence is TGTGCCAGTAGTATAGAAACAGCCTACGAGCAGTACTTC.

The V call is TRBV9, the J call TRBJ1-1; D gene unclear. Germline values: CDR1 SGDLS, CDR2 YYNGEE. V was trimmed by 3 bases and J by 5 bases, leaving 11 bases between them. The CDR3 length is 13 residues. In nucleotides, the CDR3 is TGTGCCAGCAGCGCGGGTGGGTCGACTGAAGCTTTCTTT. Translated: CASSAGGSTEAFF.

The chain joins TRBV9 to TRBJ1-1; 8 nucleotides agree with TRBD1. The CDR3 contains 18 residues. The J segment lost 1 base and the V segment lost 4 bases, leaving 15 bases of the junction unmatched. The V gene's germline CDR1 is SGDLS and CDR2 YYNGEE. The CDR3 DNA follows: TGTGCCAGCAGCCCTTTCCTTCCCGGACAGGGATCGAACACTGAAGCTTTCTTT. Translation: CASSPFLPGQGSNTEAFF.

V and J are TRBV7-3 and TRBJ2-3; D perhaps matches TRBD2 (5 bases). This CDR3 contains 14 residues. Trimming pared 2 bases from V and 6 bases from J, leaving 12 bases between. CDR1 and CDR2 (germline): SGHTA, FQGTGA. The CDR3 DNA reads TGTGCCAGCAGCTTATTCCCTAGCATGGATACGCAGTATTTT. It encodes CASSLFPSMDTQYF.

The chain carries TRBV27 and TRBJ1-2, with a weak D call TRBD1 (6 bases). Trimming took off 7 bases at V and 7 bases at J, with 19 bases between the two ends. CDR3 length: 14 residues. Germline V CDR1 and CDR2: MNHEY, SMNVEV (reference sequence). This CDR3 is CASTPPRQDSGYTF. In nucleotides, the CDR3 is TGTGCCAGCACCCCGCCCCGACAGGATTCTGGCTACACCTTC.

The table lists this clone with a count of one. V and J are TRBV4-1 and TRBJ2-5; weak D call: TRBD2 (6 bases). V dropped 0 bases and J dropped 4 bases, with 15 bases sitting between them. The CDR3 is 16 amino acids. Germline V gene lookup returns CDR1 MGHRA and CDR2 YSYEKL. CDR3 residues: CASSQDVGGLRETQYF. The CDR3 DNA reads as TGCGCCAGCAGCCAAGATGTGGGAGGACTACGAGAGACCCAGTACTTC.